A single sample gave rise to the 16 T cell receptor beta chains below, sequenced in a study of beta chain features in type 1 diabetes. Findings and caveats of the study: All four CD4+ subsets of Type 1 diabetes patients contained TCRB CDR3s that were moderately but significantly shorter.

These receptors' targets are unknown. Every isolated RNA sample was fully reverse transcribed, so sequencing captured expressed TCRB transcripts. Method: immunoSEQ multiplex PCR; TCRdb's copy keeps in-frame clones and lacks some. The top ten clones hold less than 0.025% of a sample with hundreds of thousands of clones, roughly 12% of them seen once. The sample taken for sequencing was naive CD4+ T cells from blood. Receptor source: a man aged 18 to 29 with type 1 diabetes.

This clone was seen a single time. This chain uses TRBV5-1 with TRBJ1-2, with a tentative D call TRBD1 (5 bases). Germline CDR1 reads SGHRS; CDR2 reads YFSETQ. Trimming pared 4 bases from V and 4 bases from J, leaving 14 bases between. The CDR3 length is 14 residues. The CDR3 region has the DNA TGCGCCAGCAGCGAAGGACAAGCCATCTATGGCTACACCTTC. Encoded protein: CASSEGQAIYGYTF.

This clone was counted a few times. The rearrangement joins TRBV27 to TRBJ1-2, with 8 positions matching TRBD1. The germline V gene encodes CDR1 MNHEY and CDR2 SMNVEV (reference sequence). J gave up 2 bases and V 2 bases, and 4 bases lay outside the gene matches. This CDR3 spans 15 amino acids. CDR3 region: CASSLQGQVNYGYTF. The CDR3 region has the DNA TGTGCCAGCAGTTTACAGGGACAGGTGAACTATGGCTACACCTTC.

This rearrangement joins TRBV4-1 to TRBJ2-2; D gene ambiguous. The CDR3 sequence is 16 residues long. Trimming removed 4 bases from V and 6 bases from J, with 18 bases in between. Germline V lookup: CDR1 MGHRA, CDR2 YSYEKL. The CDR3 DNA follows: TGCGCCAGCAGCCCGCTTTATACCGTTTACGCCGGGGAGCTGTTTTTT. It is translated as CASSPLYTVYAGELFF.

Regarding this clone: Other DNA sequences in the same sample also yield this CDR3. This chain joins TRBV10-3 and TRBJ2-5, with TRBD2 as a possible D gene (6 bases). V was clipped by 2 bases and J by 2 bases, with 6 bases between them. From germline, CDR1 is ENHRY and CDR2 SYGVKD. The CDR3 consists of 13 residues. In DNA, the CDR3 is TGTGCCATCAGTGAGCGGGGGCAAGAGACCCAGTACTTC. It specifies CAISERGQETQYF.

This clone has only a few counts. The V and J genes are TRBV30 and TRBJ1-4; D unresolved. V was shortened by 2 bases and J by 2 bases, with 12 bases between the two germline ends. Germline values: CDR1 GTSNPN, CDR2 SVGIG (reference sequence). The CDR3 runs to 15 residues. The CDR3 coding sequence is TGTGCCTGGAGTAATCGAGGGATCACTAATGAAAAACTGTTTTTT. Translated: CAWSNRGITNEKLFF.

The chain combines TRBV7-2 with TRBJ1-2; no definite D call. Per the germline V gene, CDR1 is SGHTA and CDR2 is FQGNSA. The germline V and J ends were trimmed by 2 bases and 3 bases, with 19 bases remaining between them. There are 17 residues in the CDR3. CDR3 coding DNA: TGTGCCAGCAGCTTACAACCGGGTCTAGGTGTGGACTATGGCTACACCTTC. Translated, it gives CASSLQPGLGVDYGYTF.

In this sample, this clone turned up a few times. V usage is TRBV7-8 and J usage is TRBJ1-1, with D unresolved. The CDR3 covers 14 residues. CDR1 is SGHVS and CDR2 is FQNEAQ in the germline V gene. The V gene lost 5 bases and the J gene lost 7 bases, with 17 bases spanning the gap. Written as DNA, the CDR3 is TGTGCCAGCAGCACCATGCGAGGCTCCCTTGAAGCTTTCTTT. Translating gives CASSTMRGSLEAFF. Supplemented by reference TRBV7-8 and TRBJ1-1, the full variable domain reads GAGVSQSPRYKVAKRGQDVALRCDPISGHVSLFWYQQALGQGPEFLTYFQNEAQLDKSGLPSDRFFAERPEGSVSTLKIQRTQQEDSAVYLCASSTMRGSLEAFFGQGTRLTVV.

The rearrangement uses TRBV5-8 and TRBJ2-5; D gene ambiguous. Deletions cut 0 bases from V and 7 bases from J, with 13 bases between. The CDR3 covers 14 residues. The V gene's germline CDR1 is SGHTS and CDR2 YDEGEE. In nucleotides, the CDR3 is TGTGCCAGCAGCTTGGTAGGGCTTATGGGGACCCAGTACTTC. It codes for CASSLVGLMGTQYF.

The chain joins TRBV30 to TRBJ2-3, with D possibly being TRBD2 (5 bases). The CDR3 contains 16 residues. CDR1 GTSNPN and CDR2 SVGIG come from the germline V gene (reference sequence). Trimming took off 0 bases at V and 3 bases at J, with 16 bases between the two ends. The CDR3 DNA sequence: TGTGCCTGGAGTGTAGAAGGTTGGCCGGGGACAGATACGCAGTATTTT. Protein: CAWSVEGWPGTDTQYF.

CDR3 protein: CASSFRQGGWSGANVLTF. CDR3 coding DNA: TGTGCCAGCAGCTTCCGACAGGGCGGATGGTCTGGGGCCAACGTCCTGACTTTC. The genes are TRBV5-4 and TRBJ2-6; the match to TRBD1 covers 7 bases. J gave up 1 base and V 2 bases, and 9 bases lay outside the gene matches. The V gene's germline CDR1 is SGHNT and CDR2 YYREEE (reference sequence). The CDR3 contains 18 residues. Together with reference TRBV5-4 and TRBJ2-6, the CDR3 gives the full variable domain: ETGVTQSPTHLIKTRGQQVTLRCSSQSGHNTVSWYQQALGQGPQFIFQYYREEENGRGNFPPRFSGLQFPNYSSELNVNALELDDSALYLCASSFRQGGWSGANVLTFGAGSRLTVL.

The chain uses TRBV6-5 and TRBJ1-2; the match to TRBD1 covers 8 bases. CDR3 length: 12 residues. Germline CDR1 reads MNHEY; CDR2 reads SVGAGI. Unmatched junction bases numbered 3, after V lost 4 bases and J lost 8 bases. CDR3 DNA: TGTGCCAGCAGTTCGACAGGGGAGGGCTACACCTTC. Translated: CASSSTGEGYTF.

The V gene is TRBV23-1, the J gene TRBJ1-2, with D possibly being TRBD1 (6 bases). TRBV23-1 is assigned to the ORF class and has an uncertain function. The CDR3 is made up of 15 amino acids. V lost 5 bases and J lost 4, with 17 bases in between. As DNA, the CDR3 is TGCGCCAGCAGTTGGACAGTCCCCCCGAGCTATGGCTACACCTTC. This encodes CASSWTVPPSYGYTF.

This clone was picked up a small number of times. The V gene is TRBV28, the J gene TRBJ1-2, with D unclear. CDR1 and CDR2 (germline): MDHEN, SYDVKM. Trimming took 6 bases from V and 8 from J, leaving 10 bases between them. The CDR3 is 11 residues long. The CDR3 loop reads CASSYSRGYTF. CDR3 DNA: TGTGCCAGCAGCTACTCACGAGGCTACACCTTC.

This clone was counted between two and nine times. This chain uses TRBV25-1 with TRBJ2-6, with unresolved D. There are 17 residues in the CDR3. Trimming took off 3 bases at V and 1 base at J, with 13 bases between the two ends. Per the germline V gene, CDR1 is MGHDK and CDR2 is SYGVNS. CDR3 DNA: TGTGCCAGCAGTGACGGAACGAAGAAGTCTGGGGCCAACGTCCTGACTTTC. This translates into CASSDGTKKSGANVLTF. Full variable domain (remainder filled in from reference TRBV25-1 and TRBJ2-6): EADIYQTPRYLVIGTGKKITLECSQTMGHDKMYWYQQDPGMELHLIHYSYGVNSTEKGDLSSESTVSRIRTEHFPLTLESARPSHTSQYLCASSDGTKKSGANVLTFGAGSRLTVL.

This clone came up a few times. The CDR3 here is CASSRRSGPYNEQFF. In DNA, the CDR3 is TGTGCCAGCAGCCGCCGAAGCGGCCCCTACAATGAGCAGTTCTTC. The chain couples TRBV9 to TRBJ2-1; possibly TRBD2 for D (5 bases). The CDR3 length is 15 residues. The germline gives CDR1 SGDLS, CDR2 YYNGEE. Trimming stripped 4 bases from V and 2 bases from J, with 13 bases between.

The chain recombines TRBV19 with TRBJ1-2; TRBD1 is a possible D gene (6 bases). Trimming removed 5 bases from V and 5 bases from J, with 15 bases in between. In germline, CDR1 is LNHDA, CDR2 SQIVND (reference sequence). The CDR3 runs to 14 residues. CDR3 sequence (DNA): TGTGCCAGTAGTCCTTCACAGGGAAGGTATGGCTACACCTTC. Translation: CASSPSQGRYGYTF.